A selection of T cell receptor beta chains follows, all from one sample in a study of T-cell memory formation after mild COVID-19. TCRdb fed the 5' RACE reads into MiXCR, producing one record per CDR3 protein. The sample consists of 84,000 or so distinct CDR3 sequences, around 13% of them appearing once. The material sequenced was PBMCs or a T cell subset sorted from them (not recorded which). The origin of the receptors is an adult woman who had mild COVID-19 (a few samples of this study predate the infection). Cell type and time point are not known. CDR3s include the opening cysteine and the closing phenylalanine or tryptophan. The D gene is left open where the match is weak. Size is stated for part of the rows, as once, few or many counts, or as a class when the clone is expanded.

CDR3nt: TGTGCCAGCAGCACCCAGAGGACCATCTCCTACAATGAGCAGTTCTTC
CDR3aa: CASSTQRTISYNEQFF
j_gene: TRBJ2-1
v_gene: TRBV7-9
abundance: .
d_gene: .

CDR3nt: TGTGCCAGCAGTTTATCTATCAGGACAGTCCAAGAGACCCAGTACTTC
CDR3aa: CASSLSIRTVQETQYF
j_gene: TRBJ2-5
v_gene: TRBV27
abundance: few
d_gene: .

CDR3nt: TGTGCCAGCAGTTTAGATGGGCCCTACGAGCAGTACTTC
CDR3aa: CASSLDGPYEQYF
j_gene: TRBJ2-7
v_gene: TRBV12-3/TRBV12-4
abundance: many
d_gene: .

CDR3nt: TGTGCCAGCAGATTAAGTAGCGGGAGCGGAGAGACCCAGTACTTC
CDR3aa: CASRLSSGSGETQYF
j_gene: TRBJ2-5
v_gene: TRBV12-3/TRBV12-4
abundance: .
d_gene: TRBD2

CDR3nt: TGTGCCAGCAGTGATCCAGGTACCCCACTCTCCTACAATGAGCAGTTCTTC
CDR3aa: CASSDPGTPLSYNEQFF
j_gene: TRBJ2-1
v_gene: TRBV2
abundance: few
d_gene: .

CDR3nt: TGCGCCAGCAGCCAAGAAAGAGCAGGGTCTAATTCACCCCTCCACTTT
CDR3aa: CASSQERAGSNSPLHF
j_gene: TRBJ1-6
v_gene: TRBV4-1
abundance: .
d_gene: .

CDR3nt: TGTGCCAGCAGCTTAGAAACGGGGGGTCCCTACAATGAGCAGTTCTTC
CDR3aa: CASSLETGGPYNEQFF
j_gene: TRBJ2-1
v_gene: TRBV7-9
abundance: few
d_gene: TRBD2

CDR3nt: TGCAGTGCTAGAGGTATAGCTAGCGGGGGGTCGAGCTCCTACAATGAGCAGTTCTTC
CDR3aa: CSARGIASGGSSSYNEQFF
j_gene: TRBJ2-1
v_gene: TRBV20-1
abundance: few
d_gene: TRBD2

CDR3nt: TGTGCCAGCAGCGTGAGACCAGCCGGGACTAGCGGACATAGCTCCTACAATGAGCAGTTCTTC
CDR3aa: CASSVRPAGTSGHSSYNEQFF
j_gene: TRBJ2-1
v_gene: TRBV3-1
abundance: .
d_gene: TRBD2

CDR3nt: TGTGCCAGCAGCCCACCATTAGCGGGTAGAGATGAGCAGTTCTTC
CDR3aa: CASSPPLAGRDEQFF
j_gene: TRBJ2-1
v_gene: TRBV11-2
abundance: .
d_gene: TRBD2

CDR3nt: TGTGCCACCAGCTCCTGGAGGTCTAGCACAGATACGCAGTATTTT
CDR3aa: CATSSWRSSTDTQYF
j_gene: TRBJ2-3
v_gene: TRBV15
abundance: few
d_gene: .

CDR3nt: TGTGCCTGGTCCGGTTCCCGGGAGCAGTTCTTC
CDR3aa: CAWSGSREQFF
j_gene: TRBJ2-1
v_gene: TRBV30
abundance: few
d_gene: .

CDR3nt: TGTGCCAGCAGCTTTTTGGCAGGGAGAGATGGCTACACCTTC
CDR3aa: CASSFLAGRDGYTF
j_gene: TRBJ1-2
v_gene: TRBV11-3
abundance: few
d_gene: .

CDR3nt: TGTGCCAGCAGCTCTTCGGAGACCCAGTACTTC
CDR3aa: CASSSSETQYF
j_gene: TRBJ2-5
v_gene: TRBV7-6
abundance: few
d_gene: .

CDR3nt: TGTGCCAGCAGCCAAGATCGGGGACTCCCCCTGGGTGAGCAGTTCTTC
CDR3aa: CASSQDRGLPLGEQFF
j_gene: TRBJ2-1
v_gene: TRBV4-2
abundance: .
d_gene: .

CDR3nt: TGCAGTGCTAGAGATTTGACCGAGGCTAACTATGGCTACACCTTC
CDR3aa: CSARDLTEANYGYTF
j_gene: TRBJ1-2
v_gene: TRBV20-1
abundance: .
d_gene: .